This is a list of T cell receptor beta chains from one sample in a study of T cells of healthy individuals. Each CDR3 protein is one row after TCRdb ran MiXCR on the 5' RACE reads. Of 90,000 to 100,000 distinct CDR3 sequences listed, roughly a sixth were seen once; the top ten hold under 7.5%. These receptors were collected from a human donor in good health. Both conserved end residues are part of each CDR3. A D gene is named only where the DNA matches it firmly. A clone size is listed for some rows: how often the clone was seen (once, few, many), or a class if it is expanded.

CDR3 DNA: TGCAGTGCTAGCGACGGGACAAGCTATAATTCACCCCTCTACTTT
CDR3 protein: CSASDGTSYNSPLYF
clone size: few
J gene: TRBJ1-6
D gene: -
V gene: TRBV20-1

CDR3 DNA: TGTGCCAGCAGCAAGGGAGGTGATTCAGGGGAGACCCAGTACTTC
CDR3 protein: CASSKGGDSGETQYF
clone size: -
J gene: TRBJ2-5
D gene: -
V gene: TRBV28

CDR3 DNA: TGTGCCAGCACGCTCTCGGACGGAGACACCGGGGAGCTGTTTTTT
CDR3 protein: CASTLSDGDTGELFF
clone size: -
J gene: TRBJ2-2
D gene: -
V gene: TRBV7-9

CDR3 DNA: TGTGCCAGCAGTGCCATCGTGGGCTACGAGCAGTACTTC
CDR3 protein: CASSAIVGYEQYF
clone size: -
J gene: TRBJ2-7
D gene: -
V gene: TRBV28

CDR3 DNA: TGCAGTGCGCACCGTCGGGACTCGCGCTACGAGCAGTACTTC
CDR3 protein: CSAHRRDSRYEQYF
clone size: many
J gene: TRBJ2-7
D gene: -
V gene: TRBV20-1

CDR3 DNA: TGTGCCAGCAGTTTGGTGCAGGGGGCTAATTCACCCCTCCACTTT
CDR3 protein: CASSLVQGANSPLHF
clone size: few
J gene: TRBJ1-6
D gene: TRBD1
V gene: TRBV6-2/TRBV6-3

CDR3 DNA: TGTGCCAGCAAACCGCGGGGAGGCACTGAAGCTTTCTTC
CDR3 protein: CASKPRGGTEAFF
clone size: few
J gene: TRBJ1-1
D gene: -
V gene: TRBV7-4

CDR3 DNA: TGCAGTGCTAGACCGCGGGGTCAAGAGACCCAGTACTTC
CDR3 protein: CSARPRGQETQYF
clone size: -
J gene: TRBJ2-5
D gene: -
V gene: TRBV20-1

CDR3 DNA: TGCAGTGCTAGAGGACTAGCAGATGGGGAGCAGTTCTTC
CDR3 protein: CSARGLADGEQFF
clone size: many
J gene: TRBJ2-1
D gene: TRBD2
V gene: TRBV20-1

CDR3 DNA: TGCGCCAGCAGCAGAGGACTAGCGGGAGGGCCGACAGATACGCAGTATTTT
CDR3 protein: CASSRGLAGGPTDTQYF
clone size: few
J gene: TRBJ2-3
D gene: TRBD2
V gene: TRBV5-1

CDR3 DNA: TGTGCCAGCAGTTACCGGGACAGGAGCACAGATACGCAGTATTTT
CDR3 protein: CASSYRDRSTDTQYF
clone size: many
J gene: TRBJ2-3
D gene: TRBD1
V gene: TRBV6-2/TRBV6-3

CDR3 DNA: TGTGCCAGCAGCCACTCGCCGGGTTTTGGAAACATTCAGTACTTC
CDR3 protein: CASSHSPGFGNIQYF
clone size: few
J gene: TRBJ2-4
D gene: -
V gene: TRBV7-6

CDR3 DNA: TGTGCCATCGGGAGAGGAGGGGTCCCTGAAGCTTTCTTT
CDR3 protein: CAIGRGGVPEAFF
clone size: many
J gene: TRBJ1-1
D gene: -
V gene: TRBV7-9

CDR3 DNA: TGCGCTAGCAGCCAATTGGGCCTAGCGGGGGGGAACTCCTACAATGAGCAGTTCTTC
CDR3 protein: CASSQLGLAGGNSYNEQFF
clone size: -
J gene: TRBJ2-1
D gene: TRBD2
V gene: TRBV4-1

CDR3 DNA: TGTGCCAGCAGTTTGATTGGTGAGCAGTTCTTC
CDR3 protein: CASSLIGEQFF
clone size: -
J gene: TRBJ2-1
D gene: -
V gene: TRBV28

CDR3 DNA: TGTGCCAGCACCCTGGGGGGACAGGGGACTAATTCACCCCTCCACTTT
CDR3 protein: CASTLGGQGTNSPLHF
clone size: many
J gene: TRBJ1-6
D gene: TRBD1
V gene: TRBV28

CDR3 DNA: TGTGCCAGCAGCGCCGGACACCTCTCCTACGAGCAGTACTTC
CDR3 protein: CASSAGHLSYEQYF
clone size: -
J gene: TRBJ2-7
D gene: -
V gene: TRBV9

CDR3 DNA: TGTGCCAGCAGCCCAATAGCGGGGGAGACCCAGTACTTC
CDR3 protein: CASSPIAGETQYF
clone size: -
J gene: TRBJ2-5
D gene: TRBD2
V gene: TRBV5-5

CDR3 DNA: TGTGCCAGCAGCCAACGCGACAATCGCGAGCAGTACTTC
CDR3 protein: CASSQRDNREQYF
clone size: -
J gene: TRBJ2-7
D gene: -
V gene: TRBV3-1

CDR3 DNA: TGTGCCACTAGGCTCGGGTTGACGCGCAATCAGCCCCAGCATTTT
CDR3 protein: CATRLGLTRNQPQHF
clone size: few
J gene: TRBJ1-5
D gene: -
V gene: TRBV28

CDR3 DNA: TGCAGTGCTAGAGCTCCTAGCGCCACAGATACGCAGTATTTT
CDR3 protein: CSARAPSATDTQYF
clone size: many
J gene: TRBJ2-3
D gene: -
V gene: TRBV20-1

CDR3 DNA: TGTGCCATCAGTGAGTTGCCGGGACAGGGAACAGATACGCAGTATTTT
CDR3 protein: CAISELPGQGTDTQYF
clone size: many
J gene: TRBJ2-3
D gene: TRBD1
V gene: TRBV10-3

CDR3 DNA: TGTGCCAGCAGCGTACTTGCGGGGAATGAGCAGTTCTTC
CDR3 protein: CASSVLAGNEQFF
clone size: -
J gene: TRBJ2-1
D gene: -
V gene: TRBV9

CDR3 DNA: TGTGCCAGCAGCTCCAGGACAGGGTCGAACACTGAAGCTTTCTTT
CDR3 protein: CASSSRTGSNTEAFF
clone size: -
J gene: TRBJ1-1
D gene: TRBD1
V gene: TRBV7-2

CDR3 DNA: TGTGCCAGCAGCCCCCGACCGGGTAGGAATGAAAAACTGTTTTTT
CDR3 protein: CASSPRPGRNEKLFF
clone size: many
J gene: TRBJ1-4
D gene: -
V gene: TRBV9

CDR3 DNA: TGCAGCGTTGCGGGACTAGCGGGGGGCCAAGAGACCCAGTACTTC
CDR3 protein: CSVAGLAGGQETQYF
clone size: -
J gene: TRBJ2-5
D gene: TRBD2
V gene: TRBV29-1

CDR3 DNA: TGCAGCGTTGAGAGCAGGAACACTGAAGCTTTCTTT
CDR3 protein: CSVESRNTEAFF
clone size: few
J gene: TRBJ1-1
D gene: -
V gene: TRBV29-1

CDR3 DNA: TGTGCCAGCAGCGTAGCTTCTGGGGGCGCCGGCACAGATACGCAGTATTTT
CDR3 protein: CASSVASGGAGTDTQYF
clone size: many
J gene: TRBJ2-3
D gene: -
V gene: TRBV9

CDR3 DNA: TGTGCCAGCAGCAAAGGAAGGGAGGCGCTCCAAGAGACCCAGTACTTC
CDR3 protein: CASSKGREALQETQYF
clone size: -
J gene: TRBJ2-5
D gene: -
V gene: TRBV21-1

CDR3 DNA: TGCAGTGCTAGAAGCCGCGCAATTGAAGCTTTCTTT
CDR3 protein: CSARSRAIEAFF
clone size: few
J gene: TRBJ1-1
D gene: -
V gene: TRBV20-1

CDR3 DNA: TGTGCCAGCAGTTCCTTGGACAGAACTAACACTGAAGCTTTCTTT
CDR3 protein: CASSSLDRTNTEAFF
clone size: many
J gene: TRBJ1-1
D gene: -
V gene: TRBV28

CDR3 DNA: TGTGCCAGCAGCCAACTCCAGGGGAGGGCCGGGGAGCTGTTTTTT
CDR3 protein: CASSQLQGRAGELFF
clone size: -
J gene: TRBJ2-2
D gene: -
V gene: TRBV6-5

CDR3 DNA: TGCGCCAGCAGCTTTTTTAGCGGGAACTACAATGAGCAGTTCTTC
CDR3 protein: CASSFFSGNYNEQFF
clone size: -
J gene: TRBJ2-1
D gene: TRBD2
V gene: TRBV5-1

CDR3 DNA: TGTGCCAGCAGTAGGGACAGGGGTTACTATAGCAATCAGCCCCAGCATTTT
CDR3 protein: CASSRDRGYYSNQPQHF
clone size: -
J gene: TRBJ1-5
D gene: TRBD1
V gene: TRBV6-1

CDR3 DNA: TGTGCCAGCTCACCCTCCCGACAGGCAGATACGCAGTATTTT
CDR3 protein: CASSPSRQADTQYF
clone size: -
J gene: TRBJ2-3
D gene: -
V gene: TRBV18

CDR3 DNA: TGTGCCAGCGGGGAGGGGGGACGGCAGCCCCAGCATTTT
CDR3 protein: CASGEGGRQPQHF
clone size: -
J gene: TRBJ1-5
D gene: -
V gene: TRBV6-5

CDR3 DNA: TGTGCCAGCAGCTTTATAGACTTCCCAAATGAGCAGTTCTTC
CDR3 protein: CASSFIDFPNEQFF
clone size: -
J gene: TRBJ2-1
D gene: -
V gene: TRBV7-7

CDR3 DNA: TGTGCCAGCAGTTCGTGGACGGGTTTGATTACAGATACGCAGTATTTT
CDR3 protein: CASSSWTGLITDTQYF
clone size: -
J gene: TRBJ2-3
D gene: -
V gene: TRBV28

CDR3 DNA: TGTGCCAGCAGCAAGGAGACTAGCGGGGGCCCAGATACGCAGTATTTT
CDR3 protein: CASSKETSGGPDTQYF
clone size: few
J gene: TRBJ2-3
D gene: TRBD2
V gene: TRBV28

CDR3 DNA: TGTGCCAGCAGTTACCTAGCGTTAGGAAATCAGCCCCAGCATTTT
CDR3 protein: CASSYLALGNQPQHF
clone size: few
J gene: TRBJ1-5
D gene: -
V gene: TRBV6-2/TRBV6-3

CDR3 DNA: TGTGCCAGCAGAGAACAGGGAGGGGAGCAGTACTTC
CDR3 protein: CASREQGGEQYF
clone size: -
J gene: TRBJ2-7
D gene: -
V gene: TRBV28

CDR3 DNA: TGTGCCAGCAGTAACGACAGGGGGTATTCACCCCTCCACTTT
CDR3 protein: CASSNDRGYSPLHF
clone size: -
J gene: TRBJ1-6
D gene: TRBD1
V gene: TRBV2

CDR3 DNA: TGTGCCAGCAGCCCCAGGGACAGGGAGCAGCCCCAGCATTTT
CDR3 protein: CASSPRDREQPQHF
clone size: many
J gene: TRBJ1-5
D gene: TRBD1
V gene: TRBV4-2

CDR3 DNA: TGTGCCAGCAGGCCCGCTGCCTACGAGCAGTACTTC
CDR3 protein: CASRPAAYEQYF
clone size: -
J gene: TRBJ2-7
D gene: -
V gene: TRBV7-2

CDR3 DNA: TGTGCCAGTAAGTCGGGACTAGCGGGGAGTTCGGGGGATGAGCAGTTCTTC
CDR3 protein: CASKSGLAGSSGDEQFF
clone size: many
J gene: TRBJ2-1
D gene: TRBD2
V gene: TRBV19

CDR3 DNA: TGTGCCAGCTCACCAGGACCTGGGGGACGTAGCAATCAGCCCCAGCATTTT
CDR3 protein: CASSPGPGGRSNQPQHF
clone size: many
J gene: TRBJ1-5
D gene: -
V gene: TRBV18

CDR3 DNA: TGTGCCAGCAGCCAAACTAGCCGATTCACAGATACGCAGTATTTT
CDR3 protein: CASSQTSRFTDTQYF
clone size: -
J gene: TRBJ2-3
D gene: -
V gene: TRBV6-2/TRBV6-3

CDR3 DNA: TGTGCCAGCAGGGTTCAGGGGGCTTCCTACAATGAGCAGTTCTTC
CDR3 protein: CASRVQGASYNEQFF
clone size: -
J gene: TRBJ2-1
D gene: TRBD1
V gene: TRBV6-6

CDR3 DNA: TGTGCCAGCAGTCAAAACAGGGCTACCGGGGAGCTGTTTTTT
CDR3 protein: CASSQNRATGELFF
clone size: -
J gene: TRBJ2-2
D gene: -
V gene: TRBV28

CDR3 DNA: TGCAGCACAGACCCGACAGGGTACAATGAGCAGTTCTTC
CDR3 protein: CSTDPTGYNEQFF
clone size: many
J gene: TRBJ2-1
D gene: TRBD1
V gene: TRBV29-1